Sequencing of this T cell receptor beta chain was carried out in a study of T cells in Graves' hyperthyroidism and ophthalmopathy. Regarding the study as a whole: Before onset, ophthalmopathy was predicted by the model a median roughly 6.8 months earlier. Blood shared most expanded thyroid clonotypes above 0.001.

Criteria for exclusion of patients were uncontrolled infection, other autoimmune disease, pregnancy or lactation. Isolation of PBMCs was performed on around 9.4 ml fresh peripheral blood. The CDR3 runs 16 residues. V dropped 0 bases and J dropped 4; count of bases not matched to a gene: 8. Looked up from germline, CDR1 is SGHDN and CDR2 is FVKESK. This clonotype was recorded many times. The target antigen is unknown. From RNA transcripts, TCR beta CDR3 regions were amplified. The HTBI primer set drove a first-round RT-PCR of the TCR CDR3. TCRdb reprocessed the multiplex PCR reads via MiXCR and lists one record per CDR3 protein. The sample carries about half a million distinct CDR3 sequences, roughly 25% recorded once.

This chain joins TRBV14 and TRBJ1-1, with TRBD1 matching 7 bases. This receptor was obtained from a woman in her 30s with Graves' ophthalmopathy. The specimen sequenced was blood. CDR3 loop: CASSQDLGQGVTEAFF. The CDR3 DNA sequence: TGTGCCAGCAGCCAAGATCTCGGGCAGGGGGTCACTGAAGCTTTCTTT.